The following is a TCR beta chain sequence with its context. Antigen: not known. This record belongs to a study of T cell responses to AZD1222 COVID-19 vaccine. Findings and caveats of the study: A mostly white British donor set with more females was recruited, and clonal diversity was possibly underestimated. At 160-218 and 743-854, vaccine-associated CD4 TCRs were dominant, and they spanned spike.

Trimming removed 4 bases from V and 5 bases from J; junction bases left unmatched: 8. Germline CDR1 reads SGHTS; CDR2 reads YDEGEE. This CDR3 comprises 14 residues. The repertoire was sequenced with immunoSEQ multiplex PCR; TCRdb's copy has only in-frame clones and lacks some. The profile covers about 120,000 clones, with 92% appearing a single time and roughly 13% taken by the ten largest. The chain carries TRBV5-8 and TRBJ1-2; TRBD1 matches at 7 bases. Sequenced material: peripheral blood, taken on day 0 of AZD1222 vaccination. The sequence came from an adult in good health. The CDR3 nucleotides read TGTGCCAGCAGCCAGACAGGGAAAGTTTATGGCTACACCTTC. Translation gives CASSQTGKVYGYTF. Together with reference TRBV5-8 and TRBJ1-2, the CDR3 gives the full variable domain: EAGVTQSPTHLIKTRGQQATLRCSPISGHTSVYWYQQALGLGLQFLLWYDEGEERNRGNFPPRFSGRQFPNYSSELNVNALELEDSALYLCASSQTGKVYGYTFGSGTRLTVV.